This entry describes one T cell receptor beta chain. The data derive from a study of technical replicates of blood from a handful of donors. Assay used: immunoSEQ multiplex PCR; TCRdb lists only in-frame clones, some missing. The sample contains under 75,000 clones, approximately 84% of which appear only once. CDR1 SGDLS and CDR2 YYNGEE come from the germline V gene. This CDR3 has 14 amino acids. Trimming removed 2 bases from V and 3 bases from J; junction bases left unmatched: 5. The sequence came from a human donor in good health. Some clones in this sample may be carry-over from other donors' samples. The rearrangement links TRBV9 to TRBJ2-7; TRBD2 aligns across 7 bases. The source material was PBMCs. The CDR3 reads CASSVGLTNYEQYF. The CDR3, as DNA: TGTGCCAGCAGCGTGGGACTAACGAACTACGAGCAGTACTTC. The variable domain in full, with the rest retrieved from reference TRBV9 and TRBJ2-7, is DSGVTQTPKHLITATGQRVTLRCSPRSGDLSVYWYQQSLDQGLQFLIQYYNGEERAKGNILERFSAQQFPDLHSELNLSSLELGDSALYFCASSVGLTNYEQYFGPGTRLTVT.